Shown below are 13 T cell receptor beta chains from a single sample sequenced in a study of T cell repertoires in cytomegalovirus infection. One entry per CDR3 protein, called by TCRdb with MiXCR from the reads. The sample records 150,000 to 200,000 distinct CDR3 sequences, roughly 30% being singletons. Specimen: PBMCs. Receptor source: a human donor in good health (CMV status not recorded). Some clones in this sample may be carry-over from other donors' samples.

This clonotype was counted only a few times. V gene TRBV25-1 combines with J gene TRBJ2-1; D gene unclear. Germline V gene lookup returns CDR1 MGHDK and CDR2 SYGVNS. The V end was cut by 5 bases, the J end by 3 bases, with 11 bases between. The CDR3 contains 14 residues. This CDR3 reads CASSLKDFYNEQFF. Written as DNA, the CDR3 is TGTGCCAGCAGTCTGAAGGATTTCTACAATGAGCAGTTCTTC.

The J gene is TRBJ1-1, the V gene TRBV29-1; TRBD1 matches at 7 bases. J was trimmed by 0 bases and V by 7 bases; bases with no gene match: 2. The CDR3 is 12 residues long. Looked up from germline, CDR1 is SQVTM and CDR2 is ANQGSEA. CDR3 protein: CSAGTVNTEAFF. Written as DNA, the CDR3 is TGCAGCGCCGGGACAGTGAACACTGAAGCTTTCTTT.

The chain combines TRBV20-1 with TRBJ1-5, with D possibly TRBD1 on 6 matching bases. CDR3 size: 15 residues. Deletions cut 0 bases from V and 5 bases from J, with 14 bases between. CDR1 and CDR2 from the germline V gene are DFQATT and SNEGSKA (reference sequence). The DNA for the CDR3 is TGCAGTGCTAGAGAACGGAACAGGGCTTATCAGCCCCAGCATTTT. It encodes CSARERNRAYQPQHF.

This clonotype was counted a few times. The chain recombines TRBV6-5 with TRBJ2-7; 7 bases map to TRBD1. CDR3 length: 14 amino acids. V lost 6 bases, J lost 2 bases, and 7 bases stayed unmatched. The germline gives CDR1 MNHEY, CDR2 SVGAGI. As DNA, the CDR3 is TGTGCCAGCAGCCAGGGGACAGTTCCCTACGAGCAGTACTTC. Translated, it gives CASSQGTVPYEQYF.

CDR3 amino acids: CASSQLTGENTEAFF. The CDR3 bases are TGCGCCAGCAGCCAACTAACAGGGGAGAACACTGAAGCTTTCTTT. The V and J genes are TRBV5-1 and TRBJ1-1, with 7 bases lining up with TRBD1. Germline CDR1 reads SGHRS; CDR2 reads YFSETQ. The CDR3 is 15 amino acids. The V segment lost 4 bases and the J segment 1 base; nucleotides outside the gene matches: 7.

J is TRBJ1-1 and V is TRBV7-6; D unclear. Per the germline V gene, CDR1 is SGHVS and CDR2 is FNYEAQ. The CDR3 has 15 residues. V shed 2 bases and J shed 0 bases, with 10 bases lying between them. CDR3 bases: TGTGCCAGCAGCTTATTTGTCAGTCTGAACACTGAAGCTTTCTTT. This sequence encodes CASSLFVSLNTEAFF.

This chain links TRBV12-3 or TRBV12-4 with TRBJ1-5; D perhaps matches TRBD1 (5 bases). Trimming shortened V by 5 bases and J by 4 bases, and 15 bases separated the two germline ends. CDR3 size: 15 residues. In nucleotides, the CDR3 is TGTGCCAGCAGTGGTTTGATGGGGCTAAATCAGCCCCAGCATTTT. Amino acid sequence: CASSGLMGLNQPQHF.

The chain combines TRBV10-2 with TRBJ2-2; D possibly corresponds to TRBD2 (6 bases). The V gene lost 6 bases and the J gene lost 6 bases, with 26 bases spanning the gap. Germline-derived CDR1 and CDR2 are WSHSY and SAAADI. The CDR3 length is 18 residues. Here the CDR3 DNA reads TGCGCCAGCAGACCATCCGGGACTCTTACGGATGTGGCCGGGGAGCTGTTTTTT. Its protein product is CASRPSGTLTDVAGELFF.

The sample holds many counts of this clonotype. The chain is built from TRBV7-2 and TRBJ1-1, with D unresolved. The CDR3 totals 14 residues. V was pared by 0 bases and J by 1 base, with 6 bases between. Germline values: CDR1 SGHTA, CDR2 FQGNSA. CDR3 coding DNA: TGTGCCAGCAGCTTAGCGAGGGCGAACACTGAAGCTTTCTTT. Translation gives CASSLARANTEAFF. Full variable domain (rest looked up from reference TRBV7-2 and TRBJ1-1): GAGVSQSPSNKVTEKGKDVELRCDPISGHTALYWYRQSLGQGLEFLIYFQGNSAPDKSGLPSDRFSAERTGGSVSTLTIQRTQQEDSAVYLCASSLARANTEAFFGQGTRLTVV.

The gene calls are TRBV6-5 and TRBJ2-7; 10 nucleotides align to TRBD1. In germline, CDR1 is MNHEY, CDR2 SVGAGI. V shed 4 bases, J shed 2 bases, and the junction held 5 bases outside the gene matches. The CDR3 spans 15 residues. The CDR3 DNA reads TGTGCCAGCAGTTTACAGGGGACAGGGGCCTACGAGCAGTACTTC. Translation: CASSLQGTGAYEQYF.

This chain links TRBV6-2 or TRBV6-3 with TRBJ1-6; D call uncertain. Trimming removed 8 bases at V and 5 bases at J, with 19 bases between. CDR3 length: 16 amino acids. Germline V lookup: CDR1 MNHEY, CDR2 SVGEGT. The CDR3 bases are TGTGCCAGCCGCGGAAAGACCTGGGCCAATAATTCACCCCTCCACTTT. Translation: CASRGKTWANNSPLHF.

This clonotype was detected a few times. The chain joins TRBV2 to TRBJ2-7; TRBD2 is a possible D gene (5 bases). The V end was cut by 3 bases, the J end by 2 bases, with 20 bases between. The germline V gene has CDR1 SNHLY and CDR2 FYNNEI. The CDR3 is made up of 17 amino acids. CDR3 protein: CASSETPPSGIAYEQYF. DNA for the CDR3: TGTGCCAGCAGTGAGACACCCCCTTCGGGGATCGCCTACGAGCAGTACTTC.

This clonotype was counted between two and nine times. The V gene is TRBV28, the J gene TRBJ2-3; D not resolved. The CDR3 covers 12 residues. V shed 6 bases and J shed 5 bases, with 9 bases lying between them. Per germline, CDR1 MDHEN and CDR2 SYDVKM. The CDR3, as DNA: TGTGCCAGCAGCCCCACAATAGATACGCAGTATTTT. It specifies CASSPTIDTQYF.